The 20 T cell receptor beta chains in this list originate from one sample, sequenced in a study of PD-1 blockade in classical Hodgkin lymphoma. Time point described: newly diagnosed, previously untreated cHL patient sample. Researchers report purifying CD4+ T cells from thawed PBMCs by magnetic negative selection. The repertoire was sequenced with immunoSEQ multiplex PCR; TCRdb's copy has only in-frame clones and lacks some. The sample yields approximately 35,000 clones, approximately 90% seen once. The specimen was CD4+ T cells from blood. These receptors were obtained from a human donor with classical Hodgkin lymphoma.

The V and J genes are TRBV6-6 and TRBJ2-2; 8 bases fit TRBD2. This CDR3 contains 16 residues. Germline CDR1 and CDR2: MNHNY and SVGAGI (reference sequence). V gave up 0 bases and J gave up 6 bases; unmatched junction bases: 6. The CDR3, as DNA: TGTGCCAGCAGTTACTCCGGGGGGGCGCTTCCCGGGGAGCTGTTTTTT. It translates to CASSYSGGALPGELFF.

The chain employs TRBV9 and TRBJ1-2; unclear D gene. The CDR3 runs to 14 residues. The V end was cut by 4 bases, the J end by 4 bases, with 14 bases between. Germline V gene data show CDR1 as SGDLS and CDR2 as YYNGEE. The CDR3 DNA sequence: TGTGCCAGCAGCCTTCGGGCCGATCCCTATGGCTACACCTTC. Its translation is CASSLRADPYGYTF.

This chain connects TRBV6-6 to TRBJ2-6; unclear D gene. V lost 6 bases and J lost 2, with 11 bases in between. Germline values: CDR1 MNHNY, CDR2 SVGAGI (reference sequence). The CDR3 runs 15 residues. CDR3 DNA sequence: TGTGCCAGCAGGCCTCAGTGGGCTGGGGCCAACGTCCTGACTTTC. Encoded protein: CASRPQWAGANVLTF.

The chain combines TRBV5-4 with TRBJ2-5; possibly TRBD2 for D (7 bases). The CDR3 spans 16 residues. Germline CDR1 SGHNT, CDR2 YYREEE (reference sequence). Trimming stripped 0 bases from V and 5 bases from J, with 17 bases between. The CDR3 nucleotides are TGTGCCAGCAGCTTGGCGGCTGGCGGGGGCGGGGAGACCCAGTACTTC. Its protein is CASSLAAGGGGETQYF.

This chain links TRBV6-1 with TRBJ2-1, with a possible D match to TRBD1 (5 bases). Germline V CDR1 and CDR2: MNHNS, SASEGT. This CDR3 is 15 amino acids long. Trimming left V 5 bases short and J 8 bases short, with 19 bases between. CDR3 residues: CASSPTTVLGDEQFF. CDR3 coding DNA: TGTGCCAGCAGTCCCACGACAGTCTTAGGCGATGAGCAGTTCTTC.

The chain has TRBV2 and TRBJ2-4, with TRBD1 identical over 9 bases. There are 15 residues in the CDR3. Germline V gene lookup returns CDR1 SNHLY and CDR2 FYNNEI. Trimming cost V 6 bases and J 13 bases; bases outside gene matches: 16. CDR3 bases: TGTGCCAGCAGACCTGTGGGACAGGGCGTCCTAGGACAGTACTTC. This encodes CASRPVGQGVLGQYF.

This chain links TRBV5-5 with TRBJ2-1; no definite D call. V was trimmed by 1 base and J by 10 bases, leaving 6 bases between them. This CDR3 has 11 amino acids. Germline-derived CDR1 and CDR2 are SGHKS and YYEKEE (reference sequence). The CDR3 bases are TGTGCCAGCAGCTTGATAACAGAGCAGTTCTTC. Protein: CASSLITEQFF.

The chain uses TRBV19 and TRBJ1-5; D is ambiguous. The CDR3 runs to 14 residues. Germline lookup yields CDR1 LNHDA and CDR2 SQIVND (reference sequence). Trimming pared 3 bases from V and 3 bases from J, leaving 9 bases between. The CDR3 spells CASSISTLNQPQHF. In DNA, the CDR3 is TGTGCCAGTAGTATCTCGACACTCAATCAGCCCCAGCATTTT.

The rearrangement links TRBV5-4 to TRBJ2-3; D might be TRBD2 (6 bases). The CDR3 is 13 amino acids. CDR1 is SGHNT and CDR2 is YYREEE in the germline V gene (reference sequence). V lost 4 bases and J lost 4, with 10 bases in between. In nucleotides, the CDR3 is TGTGCCAGCAGCACGGGACTTCCAGATACGCAGTATTTT. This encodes CASSTGLPDTQYF.

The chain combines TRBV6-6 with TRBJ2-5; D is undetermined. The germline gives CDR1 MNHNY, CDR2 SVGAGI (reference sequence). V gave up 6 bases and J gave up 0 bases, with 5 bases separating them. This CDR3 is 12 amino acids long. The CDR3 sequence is CASSQNQETQYF. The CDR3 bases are TGTGCCAGCAGCCAAAACCAAGAGACCCAGTACTTC.

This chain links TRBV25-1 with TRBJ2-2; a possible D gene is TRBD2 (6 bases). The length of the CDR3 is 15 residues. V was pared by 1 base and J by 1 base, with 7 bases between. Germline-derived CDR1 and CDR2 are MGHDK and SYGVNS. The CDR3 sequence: CASSESGLNTGELFF. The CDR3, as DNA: TGTGCCAGCAGTGAATCGGGACTGAACACCGGGGAGCTGTTTTTT. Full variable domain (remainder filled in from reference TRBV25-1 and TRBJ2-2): EADIYQTPRYLVIGTGKKITLECSQTMGHDKMYWYQQDPGMELHLIHYSYGVNSTEKGDLSSESTVSRIRTEHFPLTLESARPSHTSQYLCASSESGLNTGELFFGEGSRLTVL.

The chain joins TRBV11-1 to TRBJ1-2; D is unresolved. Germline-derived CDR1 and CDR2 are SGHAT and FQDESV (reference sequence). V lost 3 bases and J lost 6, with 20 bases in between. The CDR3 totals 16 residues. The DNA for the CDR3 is TGTGCCAGCAGCTTGGATGCTCGGTTTGCAGGAAATGGCTACACCTTC. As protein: CASSLDARFAGNGYTF.

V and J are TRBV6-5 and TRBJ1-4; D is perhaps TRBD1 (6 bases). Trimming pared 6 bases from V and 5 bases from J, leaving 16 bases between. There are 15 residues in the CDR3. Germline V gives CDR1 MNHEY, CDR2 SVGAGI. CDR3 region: CASRPRGGGNEKLFF. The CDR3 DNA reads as TGTGCCAGCAGGCCCAGGGGAGGTGGGAATGAAAAACTGTTTTTT.

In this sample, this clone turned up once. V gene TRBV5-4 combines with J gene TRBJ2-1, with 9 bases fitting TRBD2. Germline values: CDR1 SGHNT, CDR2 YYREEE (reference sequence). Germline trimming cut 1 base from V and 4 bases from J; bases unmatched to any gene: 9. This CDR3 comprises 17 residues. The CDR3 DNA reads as TGTGCCAGCAGCTTGTCGGTTACGACTAGCGGATACAATGAGCAGTTCTTC. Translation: CASSLSVTTSGYNEQFF.

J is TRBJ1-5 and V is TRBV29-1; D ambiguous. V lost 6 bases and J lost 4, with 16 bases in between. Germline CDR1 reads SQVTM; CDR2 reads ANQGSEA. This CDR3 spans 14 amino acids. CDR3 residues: CSVQPVGVNQPQHF. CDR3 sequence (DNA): TGCAGCGTCCAACCGGTGGGAGTGAATCAGCCCCAGCATTTT.

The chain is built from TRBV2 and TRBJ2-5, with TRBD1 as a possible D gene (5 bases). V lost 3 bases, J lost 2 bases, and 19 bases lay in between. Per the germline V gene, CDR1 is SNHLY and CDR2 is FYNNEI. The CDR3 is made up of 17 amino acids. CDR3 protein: CASSDPHDQQGQETQYF. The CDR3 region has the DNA TGTGCCAGCAGTGATCCACACGACCAGCAGGGTCAAGAGACCCAGTACTTC.

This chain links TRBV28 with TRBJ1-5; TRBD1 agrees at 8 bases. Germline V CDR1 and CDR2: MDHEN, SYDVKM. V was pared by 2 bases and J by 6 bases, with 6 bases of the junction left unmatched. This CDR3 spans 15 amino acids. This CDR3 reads CASSLRTGFGQPQHF. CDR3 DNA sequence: TGTGCCAGCAGTTTAAGGACAGGGTTTGGTCAGCCCCAGCATTTT.

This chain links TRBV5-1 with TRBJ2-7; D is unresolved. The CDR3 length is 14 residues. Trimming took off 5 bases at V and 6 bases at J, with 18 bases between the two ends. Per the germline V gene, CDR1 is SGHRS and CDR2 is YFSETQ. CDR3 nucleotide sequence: TGCGCCAGCAGTTCCGGAGATTACTCAGGCGAGCAGTACTTC. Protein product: CASSSGDYSGEQYF.

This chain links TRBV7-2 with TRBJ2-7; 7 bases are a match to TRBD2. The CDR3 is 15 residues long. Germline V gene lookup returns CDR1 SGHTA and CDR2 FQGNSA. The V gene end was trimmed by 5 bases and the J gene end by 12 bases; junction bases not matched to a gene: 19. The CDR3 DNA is TGTGCCAGCAGCCCAGGCCTAGCGGAGTCAATTAAGCGGTACTTC. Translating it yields CASSPGLAESIKRYF.

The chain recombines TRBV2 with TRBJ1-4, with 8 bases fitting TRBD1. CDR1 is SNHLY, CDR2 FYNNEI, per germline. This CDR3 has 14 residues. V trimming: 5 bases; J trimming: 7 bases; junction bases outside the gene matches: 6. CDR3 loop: CASSSTGVGEKLFF. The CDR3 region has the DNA TGTGCCAGCAGTTCGACAGGGGTTGGTGAAAAACTGTTTTTT.